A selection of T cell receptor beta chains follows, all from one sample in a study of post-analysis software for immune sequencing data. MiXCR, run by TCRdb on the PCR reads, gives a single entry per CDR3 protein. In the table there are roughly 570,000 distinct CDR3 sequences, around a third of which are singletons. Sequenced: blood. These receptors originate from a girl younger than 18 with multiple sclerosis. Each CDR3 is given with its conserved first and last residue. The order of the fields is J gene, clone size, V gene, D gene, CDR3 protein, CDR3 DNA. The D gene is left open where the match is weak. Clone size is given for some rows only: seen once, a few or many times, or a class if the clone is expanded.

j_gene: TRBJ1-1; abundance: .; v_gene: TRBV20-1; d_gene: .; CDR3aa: CSVPAPDWDGGLNTEAFF; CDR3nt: TGCAGTGTTCCAGCACCGGATTGGGACGGAGGATTGAACACTGAAGCTTTCTTT
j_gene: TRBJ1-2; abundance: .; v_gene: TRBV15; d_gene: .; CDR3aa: CATSPMPTEVGYTF; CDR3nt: TGTGCCACCAGCCCCATGCCGACCGAGGTTGGCTACACCTTC
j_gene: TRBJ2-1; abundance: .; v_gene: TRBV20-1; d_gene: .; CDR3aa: CSAASMFSSYNEQFF; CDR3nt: TGCAGTGCTGCGAGTATGTTTAGCTCCTATAATGAGCAGTTCTTC
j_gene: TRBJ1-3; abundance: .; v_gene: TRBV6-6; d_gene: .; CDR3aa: CASTTGGSGNTIYF; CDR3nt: TGTGCCAGCACCACGGGGGGTTCCGGAAACACCATATATTTT
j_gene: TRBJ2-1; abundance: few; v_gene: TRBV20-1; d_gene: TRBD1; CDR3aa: CSASPASGTGDNEQFF; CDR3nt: TGCAGTGCTTCCCCTGCTTCCGGGACAGGGGACAATGAGCAGTTCTTC
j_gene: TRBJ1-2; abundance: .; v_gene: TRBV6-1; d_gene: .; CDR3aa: CASSPVGLDGYTF; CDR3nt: TGTGCCAGCAGCCCGGTGGGGCTGGATGGCTACACCTTC
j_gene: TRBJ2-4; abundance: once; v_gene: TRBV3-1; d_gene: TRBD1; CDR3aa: CASSYYVPTGGPKNIQYF; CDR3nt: TGTGCCAGCAGCTACTATGTCCCTACAGGGGGACCCAAAAACATTCAGTACTTC
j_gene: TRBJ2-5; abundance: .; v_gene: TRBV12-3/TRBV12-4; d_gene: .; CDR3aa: CASSAWRRGLMYQETQYF; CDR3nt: TGTGCCAGCAGTGCCTGGCGGCGGGGACTGATGTACCAAGAGACCCAGTACTTC
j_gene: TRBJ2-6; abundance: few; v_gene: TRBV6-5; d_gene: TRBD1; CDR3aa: CASTLTGSSGANVLTF; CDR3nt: TGTGCCAGCACTTTGACAGGGAGCTCTGGGGCCAACGTCCTGACTTTC
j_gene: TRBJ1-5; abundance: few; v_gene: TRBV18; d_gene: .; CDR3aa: CASSREVNQPQHF; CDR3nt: TGTGCCAGCTCACGAGAGGTTAATCAGCCCCAGCATTTT
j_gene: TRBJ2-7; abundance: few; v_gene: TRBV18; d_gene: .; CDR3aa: CASSLTDYEQYF; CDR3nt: TGTGCCAGCTCATTGACAGACTACGAGCAGTACTTC
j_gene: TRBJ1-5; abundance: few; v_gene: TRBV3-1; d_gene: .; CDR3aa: CASSQQTGNQPQHF; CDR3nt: TGTGCCAGCAGCCAACAGACAGGCAATCAGCCCCAGCATTTT
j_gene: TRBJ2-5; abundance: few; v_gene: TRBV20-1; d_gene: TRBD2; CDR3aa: CSAHTSGGSQETQYF; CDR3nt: TGCAGTGCCCATACTAGCGGGGGGTCACAAGAGACCCAGTACTTC
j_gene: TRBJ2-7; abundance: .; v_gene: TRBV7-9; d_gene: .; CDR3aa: CASSRDPGTLKDEQYF; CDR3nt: TGTGCCAGCAGCCGCGACCCCGGCACCCTGAAAGACGAGCAGTACTTC
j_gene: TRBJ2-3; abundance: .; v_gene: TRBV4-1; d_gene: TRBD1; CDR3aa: CASNLRDRGIQDTQYF; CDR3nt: TGCGCCAGCAACCTCCGGGACAGGGGTATACAAGATACGCAGTATTTT
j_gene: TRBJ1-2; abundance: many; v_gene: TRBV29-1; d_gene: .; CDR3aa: CSVGSGNYNYGYTF; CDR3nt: TGCAGCGTTGGCTCGGGGAATTATAACTATGGCTACACCTTC
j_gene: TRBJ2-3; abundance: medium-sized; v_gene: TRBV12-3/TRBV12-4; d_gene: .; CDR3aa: CASSPRVTADTQYF; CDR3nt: TGTGCCAGCAGTCCCAGAGTGACCGCAGATACGCAGTATTTT
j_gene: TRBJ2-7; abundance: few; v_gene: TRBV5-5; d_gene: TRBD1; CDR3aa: CASSLGTGAETYEQYF; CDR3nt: TGTGCCAGCAGCTTGGGGACAGGGGCCGAAACCTACGAGCAGTACTTC
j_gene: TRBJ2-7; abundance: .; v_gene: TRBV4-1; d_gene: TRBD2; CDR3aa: CASSQLRPGLAGAHEQYF; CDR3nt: TGCGCCAGCAGCCAACTACGGCCGGGACTAGCGGGGGCCCACGAGCAGTACTTC
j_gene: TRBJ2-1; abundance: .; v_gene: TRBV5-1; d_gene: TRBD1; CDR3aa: CASSSMDRARNEQFF; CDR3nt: TGCGCCAGCAGCTCGATGGACAGGGCGAGAAATGAGCAGTTCTTC
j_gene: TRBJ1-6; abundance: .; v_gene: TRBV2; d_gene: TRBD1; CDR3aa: CASSDNPGQGFSPLHF; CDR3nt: TGTGCCAGCAGTGACAACCCGGGACAGGGGTTTTCACCCCTCCACTTT
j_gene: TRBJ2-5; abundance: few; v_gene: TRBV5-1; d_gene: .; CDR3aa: CASSLAPGEETQYF; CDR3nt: TGCGCCAGCAGCTTGGCCCCAGGGGAAGAGACCCAGTACTTC
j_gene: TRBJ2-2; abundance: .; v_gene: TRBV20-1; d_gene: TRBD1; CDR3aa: CSALNPGQVPDGELFF; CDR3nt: TGCAGTGCGTTAAATCCGGGACAGGTTCCTGACGGGGAGCTGTTTTTT
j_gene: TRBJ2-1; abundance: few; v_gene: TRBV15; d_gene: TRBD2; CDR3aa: CATSRVIRGRGVPLFYNEQFF; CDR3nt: TGTGCCACCAGCAGAGTGATCAGAGGGCGGGGGGTCCCTCTCTTCTACAATGAGCAGTTCTTC
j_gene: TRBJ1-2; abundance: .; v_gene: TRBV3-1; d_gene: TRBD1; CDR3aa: CASWGTDYGYTF; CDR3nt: TGTGCCAGCTGGGGGACAGACTATGGCTACACCTTC
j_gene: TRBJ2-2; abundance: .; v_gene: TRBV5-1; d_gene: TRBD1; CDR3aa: CASSVRGQGIPGELFF; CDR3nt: TGCGCCAGCAGCGTAAGGGGACAGGGGATTCCAGGGGAGCTGTTTTTT
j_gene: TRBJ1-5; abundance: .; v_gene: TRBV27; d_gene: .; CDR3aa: CASSLYLARNQPQHF; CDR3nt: TGTGCCAGCAGTTTATACTTGGCACGCAATCAGCCCCAGCATTTT
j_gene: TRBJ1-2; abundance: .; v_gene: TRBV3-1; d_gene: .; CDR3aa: CASSQGGSGGSYGYTF; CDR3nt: TGTGCCAGCAGCCAAGGGGGGTCGGGGGGTTCCTATGGCTACACCTTC
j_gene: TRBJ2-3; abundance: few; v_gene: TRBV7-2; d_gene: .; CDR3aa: CASSLDGGGRTDTQYF; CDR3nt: TGTGCCAGCAGCTTAGATGGTGGGGGGCGCACAGATACGCAGTATTTT
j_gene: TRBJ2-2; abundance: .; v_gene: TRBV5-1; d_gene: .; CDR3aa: CASSLVVGGTGELFF; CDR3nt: TGCGCCAGCAGCTTGGTGGTCGGGGGCACCGGGGAGCTGTTTTTT
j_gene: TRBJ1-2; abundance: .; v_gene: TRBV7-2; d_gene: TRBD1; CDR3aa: CASSPRGGHYGYTF; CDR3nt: TGTGCCAGCAGCCCTAGAGGGGGCCACTATGGCTACACCTTC
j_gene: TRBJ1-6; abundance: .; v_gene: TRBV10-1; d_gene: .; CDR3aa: CASSAIDGESSPLHF; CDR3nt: TGCGCCAGCAGTGCCATCGACGGGGAATCCTCACCCCTCCACTTT
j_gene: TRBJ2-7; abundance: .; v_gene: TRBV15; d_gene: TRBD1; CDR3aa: CATAGTGTTEQYF; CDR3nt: TGTGCCACCGCGGGGACAGGGACTACCGAGCAGTACTTC
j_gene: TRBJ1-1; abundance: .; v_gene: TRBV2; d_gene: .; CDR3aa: CASSSPGSRAEAFF; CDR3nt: TGTGCCAGCAGCTCCCCCGGGAGCAGGGCTGAAGCTTTCTTT
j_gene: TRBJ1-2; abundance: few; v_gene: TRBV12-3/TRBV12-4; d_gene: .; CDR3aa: CASSFWDYGYTF; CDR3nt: TGTGCCAGCAGTTTCTGGGACTATGGCTACACCTTC
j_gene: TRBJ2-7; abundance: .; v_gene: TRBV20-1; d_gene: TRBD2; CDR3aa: CSAAKTSGGQIYEQYF; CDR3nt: TGCAGTGCCGCAAAGACTAGCGGGGGACAGATTTACGAGCAGTACTTC
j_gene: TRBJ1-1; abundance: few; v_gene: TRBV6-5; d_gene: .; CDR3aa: CAAGRDTEAFF; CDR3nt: TGTGCCGCTGGTAGGGACACTGAAGCTTTCTTT
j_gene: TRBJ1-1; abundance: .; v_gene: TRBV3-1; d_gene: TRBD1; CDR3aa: CASSPWDSEMNTEAFF; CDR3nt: TGTGCCAGCAGCCCGTGGGACAGCGAAATGAACACTGAAGCTTTCTTT
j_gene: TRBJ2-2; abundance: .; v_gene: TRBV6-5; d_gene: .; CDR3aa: CASSSTMSGELFF; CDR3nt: TGTGCCAGCAGTTCGACTATGTCCGGGGAGCTGTTTTTT
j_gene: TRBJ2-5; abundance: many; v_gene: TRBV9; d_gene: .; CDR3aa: CASSVAGRAQETQYF; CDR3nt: TGTGCCAGCAGCGTAGCTGGCCGGGCCCAAGAGACCCAGTACTTC
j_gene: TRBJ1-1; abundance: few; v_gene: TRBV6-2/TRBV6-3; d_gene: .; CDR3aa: CASSYGVSNTEAFF; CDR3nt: TGTGCCAGCAGTTATGGGGTATCGAACACTGAAGCTTTCTTT
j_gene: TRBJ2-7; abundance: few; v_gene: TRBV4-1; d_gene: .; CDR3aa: CASSLTLAYEQYF; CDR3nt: TGCGCCAGCAGTCTGACCCTAGCCTACGAGCAGTACTTC
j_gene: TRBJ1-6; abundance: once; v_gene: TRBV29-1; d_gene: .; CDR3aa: CSVASSYNSPLHF; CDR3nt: TGCAGCGTTGCTAGCTCCTATAATTCACCCCTCCACTTT